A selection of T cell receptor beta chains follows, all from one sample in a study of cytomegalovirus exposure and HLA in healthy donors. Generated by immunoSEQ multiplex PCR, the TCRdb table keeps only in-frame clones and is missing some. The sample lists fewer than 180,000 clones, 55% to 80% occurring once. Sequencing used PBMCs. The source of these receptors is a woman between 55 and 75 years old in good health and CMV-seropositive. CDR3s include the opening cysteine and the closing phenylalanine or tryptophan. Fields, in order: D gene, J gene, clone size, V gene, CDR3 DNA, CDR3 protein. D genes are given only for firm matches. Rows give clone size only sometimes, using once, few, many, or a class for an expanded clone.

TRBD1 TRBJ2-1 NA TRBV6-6 TGTGCCAGCAGGATACAGGGACAGGGGAGCTACAATGAGCAGTTCTTC CASRIQGQGSYNEQFF
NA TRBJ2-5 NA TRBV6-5 TGTGCCAGCAGGACATCCGGGACTCCGAAGGAGCAGTACTTC CASRTSGTPKEQYF
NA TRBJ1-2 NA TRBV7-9 TGTGCCAGCAGCTTAGTCGGTCTTGGAGACCATAACTATGGCTACACCTTC CASSLVGLGDHNYGYTF
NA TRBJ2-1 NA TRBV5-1 TGCGCCAGCAGCTTGCCCCTAGTTTACAATGAGCAGTTCTTC CASSLPLVYNEQFF
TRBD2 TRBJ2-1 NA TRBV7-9 TGTGCCAGCAGCTTAGCGCTTAGCGGGGCCAATGAGCAGTTCTTC CASSLALSGANEQFF
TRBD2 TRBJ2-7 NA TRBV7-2 TGTGCCAGCAGCTTAATAAGGGGAGGGGTCTACGAGCAGTACTTC CASSLIRGGVYEQYF
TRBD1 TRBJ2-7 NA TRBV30 TGTGCCTGGAGTCTCTACACAGGGGATTCGGGTGAGCAGTACTTC CAWSLYTGDSGEQYF
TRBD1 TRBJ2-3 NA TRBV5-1 TGCGCCAGCAGCAAAGGGACAGGGGAAGATACGCAGTATTTT CASSKGTGEDTQYF
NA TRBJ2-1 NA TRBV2 TGTGCCAGTCAGGGATACAATGAGCAGTTCTTC CASQGYNEQFF
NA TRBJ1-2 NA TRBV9 TGTGCCAGCAGCCGAGGGAGAGGCTACACCTTC CASSRGRGYTF
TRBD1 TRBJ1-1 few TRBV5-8 TGTGCCAGCAGCCAAAGGACAGGGACGAACACTGAAGCTTTCTTT CASSQRTGTNTEAFF
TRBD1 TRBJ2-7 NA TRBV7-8 TGTGCCAGCAGCTTAGGGACAGGGCTGTCCTACGAGCAGTACTTC CASSLGTGLSYEQYF
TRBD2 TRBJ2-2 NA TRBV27 TGTGCCAGCAGTTTCCAGCGGGACGGCACCGGGGAGCTGTTTTTT CASSFQRDGTGELFF
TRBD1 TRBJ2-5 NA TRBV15 TGTGCCACCAGCAGGGCAGGGGGCGAGGAGACCCAGTACTTC CATSRAGGEETQYF
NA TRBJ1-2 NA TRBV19 TGTGCCAGTAGTATAGGTCAGGACTATGGCTACACCTTC CASSIGQDYGYTF
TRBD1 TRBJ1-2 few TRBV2 TGTGCCAGCAGCAGACAGGGGACTAACTATGGCTACACCTTC CASSRQGTNYGYTF
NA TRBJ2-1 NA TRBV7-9 TGTGCCAGCAGCTTATTGATCGGGGAGACCGGATACAATGAGCAGTTCTTC CASSLLIGETGYNEQFF
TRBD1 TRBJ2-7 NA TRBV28 TGTGCCAGCAGTCCTGTGACAGGGGGCGACGAGCAGTACTTC CASSPVTGGDEQYF
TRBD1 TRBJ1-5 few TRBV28 TGTGCCAGCAGTCTCACCACCTACAGGGGCGGGAGCAATCAGCCCCAGCATTTT CASSLTTYRGGSNQPQHF
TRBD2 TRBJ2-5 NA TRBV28 TGTGCCAGCTCAGCGGGGGAGATGACCCAGTACTTC CASSAGEMTQYF
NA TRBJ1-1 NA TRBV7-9 TGTGCCAGCAGTCTCCTTTCCCGGGACACTGAAGCTTTCTTT CASSLLSRDTEAFF
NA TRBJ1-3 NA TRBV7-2 TGTGCCAGCAGCTTAGTTGGGGACATCTCTCACGAGGGAAACACCATATATTTT CASSLVGDISHEGNTIYF
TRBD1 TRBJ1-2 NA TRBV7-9 TGTGCCAGCAGTCCCGGGACAGGGACATATGGCTACACCTTC CASSPGTGTYGYTF
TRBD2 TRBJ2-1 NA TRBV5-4 TGTGCCAGCAGCACAACTAGCGCCCTCAATGAGCAGTTCTTC CASSTTSALNEQFF
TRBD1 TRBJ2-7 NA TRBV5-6 TGTGCCAGCAGCTCACATGGACAGGGATTCTATGAGCAGTACTTC CASSSHGQGFYEQYF
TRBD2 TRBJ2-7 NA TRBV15 TGTGCCACCAGCAGAACAGGACTAGCGGGAATGGACGAGCAGTACTTC CATSRTGLAGMDEQYF
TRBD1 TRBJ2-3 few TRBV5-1 TGCGCCAGCAGCATCGGACAGGGGACTCCCGCTAGCACAGATACGCAGTATTTT CASSIGQGTPASTDTQYF
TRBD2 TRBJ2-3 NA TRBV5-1 TGCGCCAGCAGCCTCATGGCGGGGGGGGAGGATACGCAGTATTTT CASSLMAGGEDTQYF
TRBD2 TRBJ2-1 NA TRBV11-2 TGTGCCAGCAGCTTATCGGGACTAGCGGGCTACAATGAGCAGTTCTTC CASSLSGLAGYNEQFF
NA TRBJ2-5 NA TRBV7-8 TGTGCCAGCAGATTATTGGAGGGAGTGACCCAGTACTTC CASRLLEGVTQYF
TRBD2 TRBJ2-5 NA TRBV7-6 TGTGCCAGCAGCTTAGATCCCTCCGCGGGTGCGGGAGGGCCCCAAGAGACCCAGTACTTC CASSLDPSAGAGGPQETQYF
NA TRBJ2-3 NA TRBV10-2 TGCGCCAGCAGCTACGGGGGAGATACGCAGTATTTT CASSYGGDTQYF
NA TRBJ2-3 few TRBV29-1 TGCAGCGTTGACCGTGGGGCTGATACGCAGTATTTT CSVDRGADTQYF
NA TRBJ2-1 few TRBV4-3 TGCGCCAGCAGCCCGTCACTTTCAGGGAATGAGCAGTTCTTC CASSPSLSGNEQFF
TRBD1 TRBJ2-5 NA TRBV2 TGTGCCAGCAGTGAATCGGGACAGGTGGCGGAGACCCAGTACTTC CASSESGQVAETQYF
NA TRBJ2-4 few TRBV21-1 TGTGCCAGCAGCATAAAACAGGGGCTAGCCAAAAACATTCAGTACTTC CASSIKQGLAKNIQYF
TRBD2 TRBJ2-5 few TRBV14 TGTGCCAGCAGCGTAGCGGGAGTGCAAGAGACCCAGTACTTC CASSVAGVQETQYF
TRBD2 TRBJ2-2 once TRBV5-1 TGCGCCAGCACATCGGCTAGCGGAAACACCGGGGAGCTGTTTTTT CASTSASGNTGELFF
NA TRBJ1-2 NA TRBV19 TGTGCCAGTAGTAGGGCGGGCCACCTCGGGGATGGCTACACCTTC CASSRAGHLGDGYTF
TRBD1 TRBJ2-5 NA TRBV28 TGTGCCAGCAGTTTGGGACAGCCCCAAGAGACCCAGTACTTC CASSLGQPQETQYF
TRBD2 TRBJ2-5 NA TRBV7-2 TGTGCCAGCAGCCTCGGGACTAGCGGGAAACTTGGAGAGACCCAGTACTTC CASSLGTSGKLGETQYF
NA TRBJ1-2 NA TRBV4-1 TGCGCCAGCAGCCAAGTAAGCGAGAACTATGGCTACACCTTC CASSQVSENYGYTF
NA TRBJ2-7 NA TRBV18 TGTGCCAGCTCACCGGGCTTTTTTTACGAGCAGTACTTC CASSPGFFYEQYF
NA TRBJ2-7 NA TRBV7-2 TGTGCCAGCAGCTTAGCCTCGAGCTCCTACGAGCAGTACTTC CASSLASSSYEQYF
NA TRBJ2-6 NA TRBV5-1 TGCGCCAGCAGCATACAGGGTGGTGGGGCCAACGTCCTGACTTTC CASSIQGGGANVLTF
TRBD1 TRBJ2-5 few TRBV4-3 TGCGCCAGCAGCCTATCGGACAGGCCGCAAGAGACCCAGTACTTC CASSLSDRPQETQYF
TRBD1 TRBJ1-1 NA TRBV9 TGTGCCAGCACCCGACAGGGGCGGGGAATGAACACTGAAGCTTTCTTT CASTRQGRGMNTEAFF
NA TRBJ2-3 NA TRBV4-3 TGCGCCAGCAGCCAACGCGGGACCCTGGGGTCAGATACGCAGTATTTT CASSQRGTLGSDTQYF
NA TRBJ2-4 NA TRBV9 TGTGCCAGCAGCGTAGAGTCAGGAAACATTCAGTACTTC CASSVESGNIQYF
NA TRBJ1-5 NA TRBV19 TGTGCCAGTAGTATATCCGGTAGCAATCAGCCCCAGCATTTT CASSISGSNQPQHF
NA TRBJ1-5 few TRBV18 TGTGCCAGCTCACCCTCGCCGGGGGAGCCCCAGCATTTT CASSPSPGEPQHF
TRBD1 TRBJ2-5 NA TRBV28 TGTGCCAGCATGTCGAAGGGACAGGGAACCCTCAGCCAGTACTTC CASMSKGQGTLSQYF
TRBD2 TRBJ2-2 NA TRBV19 TGTGCCAGTAGAGGGAGGGCCGGGGAGCTGTTTTTT CASRGRAGELFF
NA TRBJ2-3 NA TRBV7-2 TGTGCCAGCAGCACCCAAGGGACTGGGGAGGCGCAGTATTTT CASSTQGTGEAQYF
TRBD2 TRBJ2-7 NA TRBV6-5 TGTGCCAGCAGTACTCTAGCGGGAGGGCACTACGAGCAGTACTTC CASSTLAGGHYEQYF
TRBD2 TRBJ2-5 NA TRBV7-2 TGTGCCAGCAGCCCGAGCGGGAGGGCCGGGGAGACCCAGTACTTC CASSPSGRAGETQYF
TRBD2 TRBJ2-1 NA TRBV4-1 TGCGCCAGCAGCCAAGCGCCGCCGGGAGGCAACAATGAGCAGTTCTTC CASSQAPPGGNNEQFF
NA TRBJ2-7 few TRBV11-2 TGTGCCAGCAGCTTATGGGGACTCACCTACGAGCAGTACTTC CASSLWGLTYEQYF
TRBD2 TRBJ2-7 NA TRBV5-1 TGCGCCAGCAGTTCGGCCGGGACTAGCGACTCCTACGAGCAGTACTTC CASSSAGTSDSYEQYF
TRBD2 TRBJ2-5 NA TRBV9 TGTGCCAGCAGCGTTGGTAGCGGGAGTGGCTTAGAGACCCAGTACTTC CASSVGSGSGLETQYF